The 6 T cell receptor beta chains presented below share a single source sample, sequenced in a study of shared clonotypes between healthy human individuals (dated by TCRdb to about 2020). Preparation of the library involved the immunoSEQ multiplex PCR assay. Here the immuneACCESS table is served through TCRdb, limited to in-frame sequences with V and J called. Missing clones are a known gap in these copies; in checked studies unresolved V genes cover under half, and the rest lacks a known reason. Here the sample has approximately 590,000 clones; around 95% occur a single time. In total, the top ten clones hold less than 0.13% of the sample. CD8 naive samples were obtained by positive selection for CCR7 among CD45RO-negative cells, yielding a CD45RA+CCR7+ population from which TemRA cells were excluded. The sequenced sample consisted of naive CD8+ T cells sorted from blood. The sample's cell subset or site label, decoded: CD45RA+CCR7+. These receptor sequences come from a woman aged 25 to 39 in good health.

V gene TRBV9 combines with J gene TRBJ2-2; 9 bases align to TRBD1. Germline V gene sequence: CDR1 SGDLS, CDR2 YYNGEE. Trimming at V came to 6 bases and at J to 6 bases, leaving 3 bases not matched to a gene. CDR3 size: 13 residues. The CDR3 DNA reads TGTGCCAGCAACCGACAGGGGGCCGGGGAGCTGTTTTTT. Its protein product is CASNRQGAGELFF.

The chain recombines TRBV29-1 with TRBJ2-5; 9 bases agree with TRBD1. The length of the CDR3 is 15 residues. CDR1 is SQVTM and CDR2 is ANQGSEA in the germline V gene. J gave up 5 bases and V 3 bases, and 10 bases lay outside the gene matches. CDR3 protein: CSVEGTGPFIETQYF. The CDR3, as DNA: TGCAGCGTTGAGGGGACAGGGCCGTTTATCGAGACCCAGTACTTC.

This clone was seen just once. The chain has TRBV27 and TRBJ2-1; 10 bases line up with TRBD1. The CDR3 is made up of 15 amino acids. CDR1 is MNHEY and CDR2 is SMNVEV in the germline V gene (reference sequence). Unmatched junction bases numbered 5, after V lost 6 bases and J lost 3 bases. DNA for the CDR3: TGTGCCAGCAGGGCCGGGACAGGGGACTACAATGAGCAGTTCTTC. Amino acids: CASRAGTGDYNEQFF.

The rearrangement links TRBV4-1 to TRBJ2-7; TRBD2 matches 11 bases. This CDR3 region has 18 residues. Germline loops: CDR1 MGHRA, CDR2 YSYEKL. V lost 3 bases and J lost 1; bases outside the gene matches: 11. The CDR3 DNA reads TGCGCCAGCAGCCAGGAGATAGCGGGAGGGCTTAGTTCCTACGAGCAGTACTTC. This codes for CASSQEIAGGLSSYEQYF.

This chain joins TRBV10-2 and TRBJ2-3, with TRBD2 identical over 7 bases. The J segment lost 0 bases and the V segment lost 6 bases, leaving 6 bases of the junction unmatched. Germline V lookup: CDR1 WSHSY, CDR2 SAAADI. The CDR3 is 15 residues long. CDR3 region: CASSTLARSTDTQYF. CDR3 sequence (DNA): TGCGCCAGCAGCACACTAGCGCGCAGCACAGATACGCAGTATTTT.

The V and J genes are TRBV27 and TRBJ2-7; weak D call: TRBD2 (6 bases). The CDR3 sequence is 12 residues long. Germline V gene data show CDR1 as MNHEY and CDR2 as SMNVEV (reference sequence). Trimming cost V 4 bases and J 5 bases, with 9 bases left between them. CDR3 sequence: CASSSGRDEQYF. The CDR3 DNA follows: TGTGCCAGCAGTTCCGGGAGAGACGAGCAGTACTTC.